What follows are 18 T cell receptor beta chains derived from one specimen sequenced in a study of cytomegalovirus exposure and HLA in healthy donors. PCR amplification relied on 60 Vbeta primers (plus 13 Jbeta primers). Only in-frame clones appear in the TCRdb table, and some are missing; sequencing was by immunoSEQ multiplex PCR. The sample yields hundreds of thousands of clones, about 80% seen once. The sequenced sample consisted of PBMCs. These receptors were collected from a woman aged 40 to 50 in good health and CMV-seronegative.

CDR3 in amino acids: CASSPNSVPGNTIYF. Here the CDR3 DNA reads TGTGCCAGCAGCCCCAACTCGGTACCTGGAAACACCATATATTTT. This chain uses TRBV6-5 with TRBJ1-3; no definite D call. Trimming cost V 6 bases and J 2 bases, with 14 bases left between them. This CDR3 is built from 15 residues. Germline V gene data show CDR1 as MNHEY and CDR2 as SVGAGI.

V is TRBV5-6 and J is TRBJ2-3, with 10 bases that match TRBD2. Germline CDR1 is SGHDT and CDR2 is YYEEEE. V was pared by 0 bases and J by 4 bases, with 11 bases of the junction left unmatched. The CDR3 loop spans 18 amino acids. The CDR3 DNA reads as TGTGCCAGCAGCTTGGGTCCCAGACTAGCGGGTCAACCAGATACGCAGTATTTT. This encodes CASSLGPRLAGQPDTQYF. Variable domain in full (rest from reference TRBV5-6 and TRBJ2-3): DAGVTQSPTHLIKTRGQQVTLRCSPKSGHDTVSWYQQALGQGPQFIFQYYEEEERQRGNFPDRFSGHQFPNYSSELNVNALLLGDSALYLCASSLGPRLAGQPDTQYFGPGTRLTVL.

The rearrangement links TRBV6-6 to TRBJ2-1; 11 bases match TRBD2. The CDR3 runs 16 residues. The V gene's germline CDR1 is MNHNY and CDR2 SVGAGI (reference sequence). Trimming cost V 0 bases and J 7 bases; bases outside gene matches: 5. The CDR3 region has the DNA TGTGCCAGCAGTTACTCGACTAGCGGGGTTGTGAATGAGCAGTTCTTC. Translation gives CASSYSTSGVVNEQFF.

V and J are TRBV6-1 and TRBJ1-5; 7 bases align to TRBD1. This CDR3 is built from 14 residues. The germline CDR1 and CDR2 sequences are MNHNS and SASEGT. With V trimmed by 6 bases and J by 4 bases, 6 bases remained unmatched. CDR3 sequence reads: CASRETGSNQPQHF. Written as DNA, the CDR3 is TGTGCCAGCAGAGAGACAGGGTCTAATCAGCCCCAGCATTTT.

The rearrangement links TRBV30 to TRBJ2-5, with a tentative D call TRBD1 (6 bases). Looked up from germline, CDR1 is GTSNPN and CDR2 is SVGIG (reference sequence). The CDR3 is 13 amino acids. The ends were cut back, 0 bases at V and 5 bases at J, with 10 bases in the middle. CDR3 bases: TGTGCCTGGAGTGTACAGGGCGGTGAGACCCAGTACTTC. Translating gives CAWSVQGGETQYF.

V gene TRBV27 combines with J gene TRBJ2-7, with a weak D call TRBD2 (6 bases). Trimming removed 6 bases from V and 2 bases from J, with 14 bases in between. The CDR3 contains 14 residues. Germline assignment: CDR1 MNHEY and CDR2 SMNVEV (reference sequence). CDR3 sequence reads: CASRGGHGTYEQYF. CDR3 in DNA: TGTGCCAGCAGGGGGGGTCACGGTACCTACGAGCAGTACTTC.

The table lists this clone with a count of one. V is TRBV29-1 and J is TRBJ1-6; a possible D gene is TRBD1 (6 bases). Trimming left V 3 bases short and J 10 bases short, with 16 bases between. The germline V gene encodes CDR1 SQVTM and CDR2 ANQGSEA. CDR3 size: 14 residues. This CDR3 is CSVDDRPARSPLHF. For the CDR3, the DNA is TGCAGCGTTGACGACAGGCCAGCTCGGTCACCCCTCCACTTT.

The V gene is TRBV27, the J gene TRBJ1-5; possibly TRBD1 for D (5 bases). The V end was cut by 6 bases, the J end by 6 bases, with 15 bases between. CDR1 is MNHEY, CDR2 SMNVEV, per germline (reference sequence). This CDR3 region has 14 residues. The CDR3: CASRGGVEGQPQHF. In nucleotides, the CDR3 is TGTGCCAGCAGGGGGGGGGTGGAGGGTCAGCCCCAGCATTTT.

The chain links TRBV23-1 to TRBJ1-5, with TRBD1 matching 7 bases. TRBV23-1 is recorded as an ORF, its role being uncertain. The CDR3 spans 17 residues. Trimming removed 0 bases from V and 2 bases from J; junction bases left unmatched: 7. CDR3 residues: CASSQSETGQRNQPQHF. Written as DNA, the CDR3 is TGCGCCAGCAGTCAATCCGAAACGGGACAGCGCAATCAGCCCCAGCATTTT.

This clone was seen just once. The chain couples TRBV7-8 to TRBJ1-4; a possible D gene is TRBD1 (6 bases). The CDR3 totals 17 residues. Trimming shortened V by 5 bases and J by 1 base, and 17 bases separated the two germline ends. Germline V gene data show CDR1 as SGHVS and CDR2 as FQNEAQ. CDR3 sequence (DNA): TGTGCCAGCAGCCCTTGGGGGGGGCAAAGAACTAATGAAAAACTGTTTTTT. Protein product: CASSPWGGQRTNEKLFF.

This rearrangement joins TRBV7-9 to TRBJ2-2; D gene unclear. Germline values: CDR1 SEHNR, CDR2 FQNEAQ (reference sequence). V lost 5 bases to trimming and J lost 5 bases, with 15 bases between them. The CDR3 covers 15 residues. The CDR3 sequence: CASSPPRPVTGELFF. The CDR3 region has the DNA TGTGCCAGCAGCCCTCCCAGGCCCGTAACCGGGGAGCTGTTTTTT. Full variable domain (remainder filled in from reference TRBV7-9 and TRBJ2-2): DTGVSQNPRHKITKRGQNVTFRCDPISEHNRLYWYRQTLGQGPEFLTYFQNEAQLEKSRLLSDRFSAERPKGSFSTLEIQRTEQGDSAMYLCASSPPRPVTGELFFGEGSRLTVL.

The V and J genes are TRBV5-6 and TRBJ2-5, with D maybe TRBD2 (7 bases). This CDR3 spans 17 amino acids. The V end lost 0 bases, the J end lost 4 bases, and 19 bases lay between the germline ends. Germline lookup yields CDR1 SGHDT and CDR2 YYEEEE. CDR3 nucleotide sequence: TGTGCCAGCAGCTTGGGGCGGGGGCGAGGGGTCCCAGAGACCCAGTACTTC. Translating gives CASSLGRGRGVPETQYF.

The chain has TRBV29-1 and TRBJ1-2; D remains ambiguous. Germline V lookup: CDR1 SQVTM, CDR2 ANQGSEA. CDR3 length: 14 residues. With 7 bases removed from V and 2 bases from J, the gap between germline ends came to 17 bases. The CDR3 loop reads CSAHLATGNYGYTF. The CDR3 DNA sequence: TGCAGCGCCCACCTCGCGACGGGGAACTATGGCTACACCTTC. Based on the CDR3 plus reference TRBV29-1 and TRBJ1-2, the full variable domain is SAVISQKPSRDICQRGTSLTIQCQVDSQVTMMFWYRQQPGQSLTLIATANQGSEATYESGFVIDKFPISRPNLTFSTLTVSNMSPEDSSIYLCSAHLATGNYGYTFGSGTRLTVV.

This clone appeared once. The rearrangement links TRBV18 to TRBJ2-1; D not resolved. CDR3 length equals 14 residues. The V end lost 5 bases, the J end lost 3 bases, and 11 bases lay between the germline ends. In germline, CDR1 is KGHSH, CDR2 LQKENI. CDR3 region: CASSFLMSYNEQFF. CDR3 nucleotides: TGTGCCAGCTCATTTCTAATGAGCTACAATGAGCAGTTCTTC.

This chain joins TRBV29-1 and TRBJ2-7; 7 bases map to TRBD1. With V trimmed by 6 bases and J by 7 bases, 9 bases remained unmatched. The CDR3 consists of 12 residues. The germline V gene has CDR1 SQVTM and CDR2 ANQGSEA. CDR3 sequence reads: CSVNPSGGEQYF. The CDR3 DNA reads TGCAGCGTAAACCCTTCAGGGGGAGAGCAGTACTTC.

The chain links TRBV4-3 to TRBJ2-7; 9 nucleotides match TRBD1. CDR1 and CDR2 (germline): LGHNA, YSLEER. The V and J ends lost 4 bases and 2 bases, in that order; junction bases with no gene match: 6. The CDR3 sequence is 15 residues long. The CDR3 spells CASSPSWTGAYEQYF. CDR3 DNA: TGCGCCAGCAGCCCGTCCTGGACAGGGGCCTACGAGCAGTACTTC.

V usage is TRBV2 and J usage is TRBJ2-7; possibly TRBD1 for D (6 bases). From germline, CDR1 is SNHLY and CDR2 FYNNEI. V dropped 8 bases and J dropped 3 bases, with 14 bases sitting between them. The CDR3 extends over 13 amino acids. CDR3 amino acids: CASGRDTHYEQYF. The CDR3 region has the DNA TGTGCCAGCGGCCGGGACACCCACTACGAGCAGTACTTC.

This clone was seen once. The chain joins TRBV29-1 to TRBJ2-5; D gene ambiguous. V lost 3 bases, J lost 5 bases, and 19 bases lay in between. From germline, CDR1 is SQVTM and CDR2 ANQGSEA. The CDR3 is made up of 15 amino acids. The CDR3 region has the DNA TGCAGCGTTGATCGTTTGAGAGGATTTGAGGAGACCCAGTACTTC. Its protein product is CSVDRLRGFEETQYF. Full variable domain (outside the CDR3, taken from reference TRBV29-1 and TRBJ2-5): SAVISQKPSRDICQRGTSLTIQCQVDSQVTMMFWYRQQPGQSLTLIATANQGSEATYESGFVIDKFPISRPNLTFSTLTVSNMSPEDSSIYLCSVDRLRGFEETQYFGPGTRLLVL.